These T cell receptor beta chains were read from a single sample in a study of blood T cell repertoires in COVID-19. Generated by immunoSEQ multiplex PCR, the TCRdb table keeps only in-frame clones and is missing some. This table holds some 200,000 clones, 85% to 90% found once. The sequencing input was peripheral blood. These receptors were taken from a woman older than 75 in a cohort sampled during active or convalescent COVID-19. The CDR3 runs from the conserved cysteine through the conserved F or W. The D gene is left open where the match is weak. Only some rows state a clone size, as once, few, many or a class for expanded clones.

TRBV28	NA	NA	TRBJ1-2	TGTGCCAGCAGTTTGGACATTCCAGCTGGCTACACCTTC	CASSLDIPAGYTF
TRBV3-1/TRBV3-2	NA	NA	TRBJ1-5	TGTGCCAGCAGCCAAGATCTAGGTGTCCATCAGCCCCAGCATTTT	CASSQDLGVHQPQHF
TRBV18	TRBD1	NA	TRBJ2-5	TGTGCCAGCTCACCTCCCCAGGGGGCAAAAGAGACCCAGTACTTC	CASSPPQGAKETQYF
TRBV12-3/TRBV12-4	NA	once	TRBJ2-5	TGTGCCAGCAGCTACTTCCAAGAGACCCAGTACTTC	CASSYFQETQYF
TRBV3-1/TRBV3-2	NA	NA	TRBJ1-2	TGTGCCAGCAGCCAAGGGGGGGTAAGAAGCTATGGCTACACCTTC	CASSQGGVRSYGYTF
TRBV3-1/TRBV3-2	NA	NA	TRBJ1-1	TGTGCCAGCAGCTACACCTCGAACACTGAAGCTTTCTTT	CASSYTSNTEAFF
TRBV7-9	NA	once	TRBJ2-7	TGTGCCAGCAGCCTGCGAACCTCCTACGAGCAGTACTTC	CASSLRTSYEQYF
TRBV6-4	TRBD1	NA	TRBJ1-2	TGTGCCAGCAGTGACGGACAGGGTTCGTTGCATGGCTATGGCTACACCTTC	CASSDGQGSLHGYGYTF
TRBV19	TRBD1	NA	TRBJ1-5	TGTGCCAGTAGTCCACAGGGGGAGGATCAGCCCCAGCATTTT	CASSPQGEDQPQHF
TRBV25-1	NA	NA	TRBJ1-1	TGTGCCAGCAGTGAGAGGAGCCCGAACACTGAAGCTTTCTTT	CASSERSPNTEAFF
TRBV7-2	NA	few	TRBJ1-6	TGTGCCAGCAGCTTAGTAGATTCACCCCTCCACTTT	CASSLVDSPLHF
TRBV6-5	NA	NA	TRBJ1-1	TGTGCCAGCAGTTACGATCAGGGGTACACTGAAGCTTTCTTT	CASSYDQGYTEAFF
TRBV30	NA	NA	TRBJ1-3	TGTGCCTGGACGGGTAATGGAAACACCATATATTTT	CAWTGNGNTIYF
TRBV19	NA	once	TRBJ1-5	TGTGCCAGTGCGACTACTCAAAATAGCAATCAGCCCCAGCATTTT	CASATTQNSNQPQHF